The TCR beta chain under discussion was sequenced for a study of cytomegalovirus exposure and HLA in healthy donors. On the study more broadly: Samples from HLA-typed donors yielded around 85 million unique TCRs in an early data release. Findings of the study overall: Data from an earlier analysis indicated that most TCR beta V segments were productive either about 90% or about 30% of the time.

A multiplex PCR was run with 60 Vbeta primers and 13 Jbeta primers. Repertoires were generated with immunoSEQ multiplex PCR, while TCRdb's copy carries only in-frame clones and drops some. The sample has 160,000 or so clones, around 82% seen once. This clone was detected only a few times. Its antigen is not identified. The CDR3 is 14 amino acids. Germline CDR1 reads SGHTA; CDR2 reads FQGNSA. J gave up 8 bases and V 4 bases, and 8 bases lay outside the gene matches. The source of this sequence is a middle-aged man in good health and CMV-seronegative. The source material was PBMCs. The chain employs TRBV7-2 and TRBJ2-3; 8 bases align to TRBD1. The CDR3 protein is CASSSVQGAGTQYF. DNA of the CDR3: TGTGCCAGCAGCTCCGTCCAGGGGGCGGGTACGCAGTATTTT.